The 10 T cell receptor beta chains below all came from one sample that was sequenced in a study of vaccination and CD4 T cells after COVID-19. Antigen specificity for these receptors is unknown. Noted treatment: roughly 10-day PBMC culture with coronavirus spike peptide pools or control peptides (ViraFEST assay). With the Oncomine TCR Beta short-read assay, DNA from cultured CD4+ T cells was sequenced. In TCRdb, the PCR reads were re-called with MiXCR into one record per CDR3 protein. This table has fewer than 9,000 distinct CDR3 sequences, around 49% appearing once. Sequencing was carried out using CD4+ T cells from blood, cultured in vitro. These receptors all come from a human donor who had recovered from COVID-19.

The chain is built from TRBV30 and TRBJ1-3; unclear D gene. The CDR3 has 15 amino acids. Germline V gives CDR1 GTSNPN, CDR2 SVGIG (reference sequence). Trimming pared 1 base from V and 3 bases from J, leaving 13 bases between. CDR3 DNA: TGTGCCTGGAGTGACAAACAGTTTCTTGGAAACACCATATATTTT. Its protein product is CAWSDKQFLGNTIYF.

This clonotype is labeled medium-sized. This chain joins TRBV20-1 and TRBJ1-3; possible D gene TRBD1, 5 bases. The germline V and J ends were trimmed by 0 bases and 1 base, with 7 bases remaining between them. CDR3 length: 14 residues. Germline V gene data show CDR1 as DFQATT and CDR2 as SNEGSKA (reference sequence). The CDR3 loop reads CSAREGGSGNTIYF. The CDR3 DNA reads as TGCAGTGCTAGAGAGGGGGGGTCTGGAAACACCATATATTTT.

In this sample, this clonotype turned up a few times. The chain employs TRBV5-1 and TRBJ1-5; D possibly corresponds to TRBD1 (6 bases). Deletions cut 0 bases from V and 7 bases from J, with 11 bases between. CDR3 length equals 14 residues. The germline V gene has CDR1 SGHRS and CDR2 YFSETQ. The CDR3 is CASSLAQGGQPQHF. The CDR3 coding sequence is TGCGCCAGCAGCTTGGCACAGGGAGGCCAGCCCCAGCATTTT.

This clonotype was detected only a few times. The V call is TRBV10-3, the J call TRBJ2-7; 8 positions match TRBD2. This CDR3 region has 14 residues. Germline V lookup: CDR1 ENHRY, CDR2 SYGVKD. The junction had 6 bases not matched to a gene; V was cut back by 6 bases and J by 2 bases. The CDR3 DNA reads as TGTGCCATCAGGGGAGCGGGGGACCCCTACGAGCAGTACTTC. Residues: CAIRGAGDPYEQYF.

The chain employs TRBV4-2 and TRBJ2-6; D is unclear. This CDR3 has 17 amino acids. Trimming cost V 0 bases and J 1 base, with 10 bases left between them. CDR1 and CDR2 from the germline V gene are LGHNA and YNFKEQ. The chain's CDR3 is CASSQENRLSGANVLTF. CDR3 DNA sequence: TGTGCCAGCAGCCAAGAGAATCGGTTGTCTGGGGCCAACGTCCTGACTTTC.

V gene TRBV11-2 combines with J gene TRBJ2-1; unclear D gene. CDR3 length: 14 amino acids. V was trimmed by 1 base and J by 3 bases, leaving 7 bases between them. Per germline, CDR1 SGHAT and CDR2 FQNNGV. In DNA, the CDR3 is TGTGCCAGCAGCTTAGCCGTGAACTACAATGAGCAGTTCTTC. Translating it yields CASSLAVNYNEQFF.

V usage is TRBV20-1 and J usage is TRBJ2-1, with 8 bases that match TRBD2. The length of the CDR3 is 15 residues. The V gene's germline CDR1 is DFQATT and CDR2 SNEGSKA (reference sequence). V shed 3 bases and J 0 bases; nucleotides not matched to a gene: 4. This CDR3 is CSARDSGTSYNEQFF. CDR3 in DNA: TGCAGTGCTAGGGATAGCGGGACCTCCTACAATGAGCAGTTCTTC.

The chain recombines TRBV30 with TRBJ2-1; the D gene is possibly TRBD1 (6 bases). This CDR3 spans 15 amino acids. Germline CDR1 reads GTSNPN; CDR2 reads SVGIG (reference sequence). Trimming shortened V by 2 bases and J by 2 bases, and 13 bases separated the two germline ends. The CDR3, as DNA: TGTGCCTGGAGTCGGGACACCAGCGCCTACAATGAGCAGTTCTTC. This codes for CAWSRDTSAYNEQFF.

V gene TRBV7-2 combines with J gene TRBJ2-5, with D perhaps matching TRBD1 or TRBD2 (7 bases each). The length of the CDR3 is 15 residues. The V end was cut by 3 bases, the J end by 5 bases, with 16 bases between. CDR1 and CDR2 from the germline V gene are SGHTA and FQGNSA. The CDR3 DNA reads as TGTGCCAGCAGCTTGCAGGGGGGGTTCGGGGAGACCCAGTACTTC. Translated: CASSLQGGFGETQYF. The complete variable domain, with remaining parts taken from reference TRBV7-2 and TRBJ2-5, reads GAGVSQSPSNKVTEKGKDVELRCDPISGHTALYWYRQSLGQGLEFLIYFQGNSAPDKSGLPSDRFSAERTGGSVSTLTIQRTQQEDSAVYLCASSLQGGFGETQYFGPGTRLLVL.

The chain is built from TRBV2 and TRBJ2-5; 8 nucleotides match TRBD1. J lost 5 bases, V lost 2 bases, and 4 bases had no gene match. The CDR3 covers 14 residues. Germline-derived CDR1 and CDR2 are SNHLY and FYNNEI. CDR3 DNA: TGTGCCAGCAGTGAACAGGGGGCGGGGGAGACCCAGTACTTC. Protein product: CASSEQGAGETQYF.